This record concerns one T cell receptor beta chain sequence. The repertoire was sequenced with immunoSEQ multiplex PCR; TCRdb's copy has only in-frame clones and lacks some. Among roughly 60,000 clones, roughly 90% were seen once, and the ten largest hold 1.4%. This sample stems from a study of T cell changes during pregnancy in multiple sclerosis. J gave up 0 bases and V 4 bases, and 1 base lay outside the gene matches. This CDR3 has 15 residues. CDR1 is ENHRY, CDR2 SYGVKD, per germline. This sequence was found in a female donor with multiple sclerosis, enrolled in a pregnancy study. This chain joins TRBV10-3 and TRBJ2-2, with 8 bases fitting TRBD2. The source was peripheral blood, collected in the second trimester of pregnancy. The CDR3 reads CAISAGLANTGELFF. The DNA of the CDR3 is TGTGCCATCAGTGCGGGACTAGCGAACACCGGGGAGCTGTTTTTT.